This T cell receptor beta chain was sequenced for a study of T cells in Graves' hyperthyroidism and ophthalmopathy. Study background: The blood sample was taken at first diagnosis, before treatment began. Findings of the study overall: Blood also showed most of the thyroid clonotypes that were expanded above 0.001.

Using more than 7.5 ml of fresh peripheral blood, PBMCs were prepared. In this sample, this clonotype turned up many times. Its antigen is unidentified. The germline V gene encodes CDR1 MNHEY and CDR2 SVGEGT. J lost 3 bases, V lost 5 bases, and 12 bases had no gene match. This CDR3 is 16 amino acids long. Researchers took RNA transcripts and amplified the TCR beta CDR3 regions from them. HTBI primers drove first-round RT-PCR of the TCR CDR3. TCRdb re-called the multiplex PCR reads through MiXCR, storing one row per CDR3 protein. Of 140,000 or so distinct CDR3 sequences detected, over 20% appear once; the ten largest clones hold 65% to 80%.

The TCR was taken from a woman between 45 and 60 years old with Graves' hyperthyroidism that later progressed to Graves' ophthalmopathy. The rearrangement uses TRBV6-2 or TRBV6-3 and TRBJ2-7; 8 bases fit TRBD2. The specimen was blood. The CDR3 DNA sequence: TGTGCCAGCAGTCCGCCGGGGAGCGGGGGATTCTACGAGCAGTACTTC. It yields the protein CASSPPGSGGFYEQYF.